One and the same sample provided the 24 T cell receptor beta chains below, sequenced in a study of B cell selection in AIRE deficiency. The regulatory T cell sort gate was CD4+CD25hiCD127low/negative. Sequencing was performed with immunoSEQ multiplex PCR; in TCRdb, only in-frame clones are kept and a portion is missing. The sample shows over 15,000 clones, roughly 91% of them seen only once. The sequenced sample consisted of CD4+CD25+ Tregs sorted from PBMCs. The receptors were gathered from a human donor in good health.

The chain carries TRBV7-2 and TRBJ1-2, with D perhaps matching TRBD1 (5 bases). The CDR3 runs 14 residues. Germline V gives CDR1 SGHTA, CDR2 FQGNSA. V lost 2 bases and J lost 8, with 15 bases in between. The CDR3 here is CASSLRLGQGGYTF. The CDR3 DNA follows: TGTGCCAGCAGCTTACGGCTGGGGCAGGGAGGCTACACCTTC.

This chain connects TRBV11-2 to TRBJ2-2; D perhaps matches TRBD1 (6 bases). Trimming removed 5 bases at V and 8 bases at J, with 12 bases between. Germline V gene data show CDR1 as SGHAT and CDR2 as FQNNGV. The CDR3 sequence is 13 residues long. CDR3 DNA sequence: TGTGCCAGCAGCCCAAGAGACAGGGGGGAGCTGTTTTTT. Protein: CASSPRDRGELFF.

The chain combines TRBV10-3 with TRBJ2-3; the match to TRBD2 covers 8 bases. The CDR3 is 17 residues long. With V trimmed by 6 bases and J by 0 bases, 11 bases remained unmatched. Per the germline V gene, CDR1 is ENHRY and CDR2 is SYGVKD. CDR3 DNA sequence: TGTGCCATCAGGAGATCTGTAAGCGGGAGCAGCACAGATACGCAGTATTTT. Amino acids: CAIRRSVSGSSTDTQYF.

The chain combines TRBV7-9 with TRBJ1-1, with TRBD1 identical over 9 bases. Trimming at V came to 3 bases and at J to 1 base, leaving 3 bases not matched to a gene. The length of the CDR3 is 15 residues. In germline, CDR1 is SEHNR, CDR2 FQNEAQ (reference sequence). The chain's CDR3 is CASSFEDRGNTEAFF. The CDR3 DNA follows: TGTGCCAGCAGCTTTGAGGACAGGGGGAACACTGAAGCTTTCTTT.

CDR3 DNA sequence: TGTGCCAGCAGCGGGGGGAGGTACAATGAGCAGTTCTTC. Translated, it gives CASSGGRYNEQFF. This chain connects TRBV2 to TRBJ2-1; TRBD2 matches 7 bases. With V trimmed by 6 bases and J by 4 bases, 3 bases remained unmatched. This CDR3 is 13 amino acids long. Germline values: CDR1 SNHLY, CDR2 FYNNEI.

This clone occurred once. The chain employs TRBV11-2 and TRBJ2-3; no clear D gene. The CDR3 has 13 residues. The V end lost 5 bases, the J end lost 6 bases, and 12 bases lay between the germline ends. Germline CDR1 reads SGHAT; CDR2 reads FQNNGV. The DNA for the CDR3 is TGTGCCAGCAGCACCCGACCCGGGGATACGCAGTATTTT. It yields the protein CASSTRPGDTQYF.

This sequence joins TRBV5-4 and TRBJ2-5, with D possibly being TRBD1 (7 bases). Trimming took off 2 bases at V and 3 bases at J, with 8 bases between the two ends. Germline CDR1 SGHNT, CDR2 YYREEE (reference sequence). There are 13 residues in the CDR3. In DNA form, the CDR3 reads TGTGCCAGCAGCTTCAGGGGGGAAGAGACCCAGTACTTC. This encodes CASSFRGEETQYF.

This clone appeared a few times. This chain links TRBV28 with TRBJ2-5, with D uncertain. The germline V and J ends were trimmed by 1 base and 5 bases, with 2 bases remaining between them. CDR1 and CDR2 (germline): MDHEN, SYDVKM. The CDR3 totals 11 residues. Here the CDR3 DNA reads TGTGCCAGCAGTTTATATGAGACCCAGTACTTC. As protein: CASSLYETQYF.

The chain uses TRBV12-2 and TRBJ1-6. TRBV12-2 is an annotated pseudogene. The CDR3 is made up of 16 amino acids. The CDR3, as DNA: TGTGCAAGTCGCTTGACGGGAAAATGGGGTAATTCACCCCTCCACTTT. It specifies CASRLTGKWGNSPLHF.

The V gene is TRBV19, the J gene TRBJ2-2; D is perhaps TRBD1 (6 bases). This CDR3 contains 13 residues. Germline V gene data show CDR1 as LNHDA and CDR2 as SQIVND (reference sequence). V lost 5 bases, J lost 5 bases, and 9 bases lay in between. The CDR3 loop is CASSGQGTGELFF. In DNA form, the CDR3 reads TGTGCCAGTAGTGGGCAGGGGACCGGGGAGCTGTTTTTT.

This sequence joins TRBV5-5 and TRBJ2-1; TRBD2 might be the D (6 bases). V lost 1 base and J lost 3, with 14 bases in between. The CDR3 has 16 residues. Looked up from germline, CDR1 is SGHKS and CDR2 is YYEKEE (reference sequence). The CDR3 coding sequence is TGTGCCAGCAGCTTGTCCGCGGGAAATATCTACAATGAGCAGTTCTTC. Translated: CASSLSAGNIYNEQFF.

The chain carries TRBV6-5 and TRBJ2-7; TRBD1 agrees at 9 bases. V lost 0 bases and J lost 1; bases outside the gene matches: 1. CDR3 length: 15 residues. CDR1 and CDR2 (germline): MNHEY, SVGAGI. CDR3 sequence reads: CASSYSTGGSYEQYF. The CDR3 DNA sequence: TGTGCCAGCAGTTACTCGACAGGGGGGTCCTACGAGCAGTACTTC.

CDR3 coding DNA: TGTGCCAGCTCTCCCGGGACGGTTACCTACGAGCAGTACTTC. The encoded protein is CASSPGTVTYEQYF. The V and J genes are TRBV18 and TRBJ2-7; either TRBD1 or TRBD2 may fit D (5 bases each). The CDR3 is 14 residues long. Germline CDR1 KGHSH, CDR2 LQKENI. Trimming removed 6 bases at V and 2 bases at J, with 14 bases between. Based on the CDR3 plus reference TRBV18 and TRBJ2-7, the full variable domain is NAGVMQNPRHLVRRRGQEARLRCSPMKGHSHVYWYRQLPEEGLKFMVYLQKENIIDESGMPKERFSAEFPKEGPSILRIQQVVRGDSAAYFCASSPGTVTYEQYFGPGTRLTVT.

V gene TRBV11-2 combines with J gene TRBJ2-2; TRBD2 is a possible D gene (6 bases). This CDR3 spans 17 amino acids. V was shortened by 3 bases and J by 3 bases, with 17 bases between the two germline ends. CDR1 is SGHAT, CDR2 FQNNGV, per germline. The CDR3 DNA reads TGTGCCAGCAGCTTCCTGGGGGGACCCGCGGACACCGGGGAGCTGTTTTTT. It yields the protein CASSFLGGPADTGELFF.

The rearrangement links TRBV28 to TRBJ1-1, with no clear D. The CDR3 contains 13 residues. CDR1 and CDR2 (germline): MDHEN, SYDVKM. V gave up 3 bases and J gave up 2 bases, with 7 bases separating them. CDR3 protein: CASSLLRNTEAFF. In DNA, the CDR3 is TGTGCCAGCAGTTTGCTGAGAAACACTGAAGCTTTCTTT.

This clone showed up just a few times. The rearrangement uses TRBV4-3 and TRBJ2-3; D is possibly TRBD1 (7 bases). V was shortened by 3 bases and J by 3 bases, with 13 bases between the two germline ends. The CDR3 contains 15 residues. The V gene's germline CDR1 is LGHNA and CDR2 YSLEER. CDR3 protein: CASSHGRGRTDTQYF. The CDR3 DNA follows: TGCGCCAGCAGCCACGGCAGGGGGAGGACAGATACGCAGTATTTT.

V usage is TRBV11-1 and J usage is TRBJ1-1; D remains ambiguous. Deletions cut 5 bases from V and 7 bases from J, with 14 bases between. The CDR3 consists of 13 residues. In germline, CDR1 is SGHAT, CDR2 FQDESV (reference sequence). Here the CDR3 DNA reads TGTGCCAGCAGCACCTGGAGGTCGGATGAAGCTTTCTTT. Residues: CASSTWRSDEAFF.

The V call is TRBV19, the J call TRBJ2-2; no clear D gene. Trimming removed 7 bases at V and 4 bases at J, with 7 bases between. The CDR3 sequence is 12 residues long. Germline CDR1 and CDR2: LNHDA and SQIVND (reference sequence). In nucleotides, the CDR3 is TGTGCCAGTATTAAGCCCACCGGGGAGCTGTTTTTT. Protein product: CASIKPTGELFF.

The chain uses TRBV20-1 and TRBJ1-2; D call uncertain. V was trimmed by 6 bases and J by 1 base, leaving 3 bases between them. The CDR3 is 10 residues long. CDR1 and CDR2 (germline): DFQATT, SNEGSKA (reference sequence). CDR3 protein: CSASNYGYTF. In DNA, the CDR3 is TGCAGTGCCAGTAACTATGGCTACACCTTC.

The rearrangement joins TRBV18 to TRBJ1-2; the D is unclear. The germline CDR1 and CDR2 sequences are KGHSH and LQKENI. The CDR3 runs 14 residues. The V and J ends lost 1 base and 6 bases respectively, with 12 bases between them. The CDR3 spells CASSPRGRTNGYTF. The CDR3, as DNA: TGTGCCAGCTCACCACGTGGCAGGACCAATGGCTACACCTTC.

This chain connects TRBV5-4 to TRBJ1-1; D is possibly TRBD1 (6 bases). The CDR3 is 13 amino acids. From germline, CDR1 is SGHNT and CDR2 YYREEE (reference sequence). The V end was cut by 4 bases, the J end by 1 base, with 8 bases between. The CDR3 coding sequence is TGTGCCAGCAGCCTGACAGGGAACACTGAAGCTTTCTTT. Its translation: CASSLTGNTEAFF.

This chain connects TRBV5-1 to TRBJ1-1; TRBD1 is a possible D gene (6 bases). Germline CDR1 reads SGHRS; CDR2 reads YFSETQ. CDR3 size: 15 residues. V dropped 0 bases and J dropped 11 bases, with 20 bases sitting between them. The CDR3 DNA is TGCGCCAGCAGCTTGGACTCGGCGGCGGGGGCCCTGGCTTTCTTT. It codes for CASSLDSAAGALAFF.

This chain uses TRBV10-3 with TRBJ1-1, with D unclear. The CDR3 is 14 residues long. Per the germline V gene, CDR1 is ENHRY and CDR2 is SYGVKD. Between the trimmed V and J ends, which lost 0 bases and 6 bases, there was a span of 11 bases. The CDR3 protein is CAISESTGMAEAFF. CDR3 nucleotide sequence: TGTGCCATCAGTGAGTCGACGGGTATGGCTGAAGCTTTCTTT.

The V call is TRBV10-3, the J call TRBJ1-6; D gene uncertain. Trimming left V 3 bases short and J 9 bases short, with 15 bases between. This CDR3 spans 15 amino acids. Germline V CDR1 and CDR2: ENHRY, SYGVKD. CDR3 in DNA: TGTGCCATCAGTGAAGACCCCCGGTCGGGTTCACCCCTCCACTTT. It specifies CAISEDPRSGSPLHF.